Below, 6 T cell receptor beta chains from the same sample are listed, as sequenced in a study of radiotherapy plus CTLA-4 blockade in lung cancer. The method was immunoSEQ multiplex PCR; TCRdb's version includes in-frame clones alone and lacks a portion of them. The profile covers 23,000 or so clones, with around 71% appearing a single time and less than 3.5% taken by the ten largest. The sequences come from peripheral blood, collected from a patient treated with radiotherapy plus ipilimumab. All receptors derive from a human donor with non-small cell lung cancer whose response to radiotherapy plus ipilimumab could not be evaluated.

CDR3 sequence: CATSRELGYGYTF. The CDR3 nucleotides are TGTGCCACCAGCCGGGAGTTAGGCTATGGCTACACCTTC. V is TRBV15 and J is TRBJ1-2; D uncertain. V lost 5 bases, J lost 4 bases, and 11 bases lay in between. The CDR3 totals 13 residues. Germline values: CDR1 LNHNV, CDR2 YYDKDF (reference sequence).

In its sample, this clone is medium-sized (0.01 to 0.1%). The V call is TRBV5-1, the J call TRBJ1-4, with D perhaps matching TRBD1 (6 bases). This CDR3 is built from 14 residues. The germline V gene has CDR1 SGHRS and CDR2 YFSETQ. V was shortened by 4 bases and J by 8 bases, with 15 bases between the two germline ends. CDR3 coding DNA: TGCGCCAGCAGCCCCGGGGGGGCTCGGGAAAAACTGTTTTTT. This sequence encodes CASSPGGAREKLFF. The full variable domain, in which reference TRBV5-1 and TRBJ1-4 provide the parts outside the CDR3, is KAGVTQTPRYLIKTRGQQVTLSCSPISGHRSVSWYQQTPGQGLQFLFEYFSETQRNKGNFPGRFSGRQFSNSRSEMNVSTLELGDSALYLCASSPGGAREKLFFGSGTQLSVL.

The J gene is TRBJ2-3, the V gene TRBV5-1, with 9 bases matching TRBD2. The CDR3 has 16 residues. From germline, CDR1 is SGHRS and CDR2 YFSETQ. With V trimmed by 2 bases and J by 0 bases, 4 bases remained unmatched. The CDR3, as DNA: TGCGCCAGCAGCTTAGCTAGCGGGGATAGCACAGATACGCAGTATTTT. Translating gives CASSLASGDSTDTQYF.

The chain recombines TRBV5-1 with TRBJ1-3, with a tentative D call TRBD1 (5 bases). V was shortened by 1 base and J by 4 bases, with 12 bases between the two germline ends. CDR3 length equals 15 residues. The germline CDR1 and CDR2 sequences are SGHRS and YFSETQ. This CDR3 reads CASSLKGLSGNTIYF. CDR3 DNA: TGCGCCAGCAGCTTGAAGGGGTTGTCCGGAAACACCATATATTTT.

The J gene is TRBJ2-2, the V gene TRBV25-1; 8 bases map to TRBD1. The CDR3 loop spans 16 amino acids. Germline V gives CDR1 MGHDK, CDR2 SYGVNS. J gave up 3 bases and V 3 bases, and 6 bases lay outside the gene matches. The CDR3 nucleotides read TGTGCCAGCAGTGACTTGGGACAGGCTGACACCGGGGAGCTGTTTTTT. Its protein product is CASSDLGQADTGELFF.

J is TRBJ2-7 and V is TRBV5-1; 9 positions agree with TRBD2. Germline V lookup: CDR1 SGHRS, CDR2 YFSETQ. This CDR3 has 15 amino acids. Trimming at V came to 4 bases and at J to 6 bases, leaving 11 bases not matched to a gene. In DNA, the CDR3 is TGCGCCAGCAGCCCTGCCTCTAGCGGGAATCGCGAGCAGTACTTC. The encoded protein is CASSPASSGNREQYF.